Below are 8 T cell receptor beta chains sequenced from a single sample in a study of shared clonotypes between healthy human individuals. The table came from immunoSEQ multiplex PCR; TCRdb's copy has only in-frame clones and leaves some out. Here the sample spans about 2 million clones, roughly 94% being singletons. Selected positively for CCR7 and CD45RO-negative, naive CD8 cells excluded terminally differentiated effector memory CD45RA+ cells. Input material: naive CD8+ T cells sorted from blood. These receptors all stem from a man aged 18-30 years in good health.

The chain links TRBV30 to TRBJ1-1; D gene unclear. Trimming took off 2 bases at V and 1 base at J, with 8 bases between the two ends. The CDR3 is 13 residues long. Per germline, CDR1 GTSNPN and CDR2 SVGIG (reference sequence). The CDR3 region has the DNA TGTGCCTGGAGTTCGGACGGGAACACTGAAGCTTTCTTT. Translated: CAWSSDGNTEAFF.

The chain combines TRBV9 with TRBJ2-1; 9 positions agree with TRBD2. There are 15 residues in the CDR3. The ends lost 4 bases at V and 7 bases at J; junction bases unmatched: 9. Germline CDR1 and CDR2: SGDLS and YYNGEE. CDR3 sequence reads: CASSSLAGPSNEQFF. The CDR3 DNA follows: TGTGCCAGCAGCTCCCTAGCGGGGCCGAGTAATGAGCAGTTCTTC.

V is TRBV6-5 and J is TRBJ2-3, with D possibly matching TRBD2 (6 bases). Germline V gene data show CDR1 as MNHEY and CDR2 as SVGAGI. This CDR3 has 13 residues. The germline V and J ends were trimmed by 6 bases and 4 bases, with 11 bases remaining between them. The CDR3 nucleotides are TGTGCCAGCAGCTGGGGGGAGGCAGATACGCAGTATTTT. It specifies CASSWGEADTQYF.

This chain uses TRBV6-1 with TRBJ1-6; D unclear. In germline, CDR1 is MNHNS, CDR2 SASEGT. This CDR3 is built from 17 residues. V was shortened by 2 bases and J by 3 bases, with 14 bases between the two germline ends. The CDR3 sequence is CASSETELTFYNSPLHF. The CDR3 region has the DNA TGTGCCAGCAGTGAAACCGAGTTAACCTTCTATAATTCACCCCTCCACTTT.

Worth noting for this clone: Other DNA sequences in the sample encode the same CDR3. The chain carries TRBV6-1 and TRBJ1-1; D not certain. Germline V gives CDR1 MNHNS, CDR2 SASEGT. The CDR3 contains 14 residues. Trimming took off 0 bases at V and 2 bases at J, with 7 bases between the two ends. DNA of the CDR3: TGTGCCAGCAGTGAAGCTTGGGGAAACACTGAAGCTTTCTTT. Protein sequence: CASSEAWGNTEAFF.

This clone has a single count. V usage is TRBV7-9 and J usage is TRBJ2-2; D is perhaps TRBD1 or TRBD2 (6 bases each). V lost 4 bases to trimming and J lost 7 bases, with 16 bases between them. The CDR3 runs 15 residues. Germline V lookup: CDR1 SEHNR, CDR2 FQNEAQ (reference sequence). The CDR3: CASSSGGGQGGELFF. In DNA, the CDR3 is TGTGCCAGCAGCTCCGGAGGGGGGCAAGGCGGGGAGCTGTTTTTT.

V usage is TRBV6-1 and J usage is TRBJ2-1; D is perhaps TRBD2 (6 bases). Germline CDR1 is MNHNS and CDR2 is SASEGT. The CDR3 consists of 13 residues. Trimming pared 8 bases from V and 0 bases from J, leaving 8 bases between. The chain's CDR3 is CASGDFSYNEQFF. The CDR3 DNA sequence: TGTGCCAGCGGGGACTTCTCCTACAATGAGCAGTTCTTC.

V and J are TRBV5-1 and TRBJ2-1; D is possibly TRBD1 or TRBD2 (5 bases each). V shed 4 bases and J shed 6 bases, with 20 bases lying between them. The germline gives CDR1 SGHRS, CDR2 YFSETQ. The CDR3 is made up of 16 amino acids. CDR3: CASSEISGLGSNEQFF. The CDR3 bases are TGCGCCAGCAGCGAAATATCAGGGCTGGGGAGCAATGAGCAGTTCTTC.